This T cell receptor beta chain stems from a study of radiotherapy plus CTLA-4 blockade in lung cancer. The CDR3 consists of 15 residues. Per the germline V gene, CDR1 is SGHTA and CDR2 is FQGNSA. V was shortened by 3 bases and J by 1 base, with 13 bases between the two germline ends. Chemo-refractory metastatic non-small-cell lung cancer patients received focal radiation with ipilimumab CTLA-4 blockade. TCRdb keeps only in-frame clones here, not all; method: immunoSEQ multiplex PCR. The sample holds about 64,000 clones; approximately 70% are singletons and the top ten take around 8%. General study points: Subsequent to radiotherapy plus ipilimumab, tumor-derived TCR clones underwent expansion in blood.

Worth noting for this clone: What it binds is unknown.

The gene calls are TRBV7-2 and TRBJ2-7; D perhaps matches TRBD2 (6 bases). This sample comprised peripheral blood, obtained from a patient treated with radiotherapy plus ipilimumab. This clonotype was sampled from a human donor with non-small cell lung cancer whose response to radiotherapy plus ipilimumab could not be evaluated. The CDR3 sequence: CASSLGTGSSYEQYF. The CDR3 DNA sequence: TGTGCCAGCAGCTTGGGGACTGGAAGTTCCTACGAGCAGTACTTC.